The 14 T cell receptor beta chains below all came from one sample that was sequenced in a study of shared clonotypes between healthy human individuals. Sequenced by immunoSEQ multiplex PCR; TCRdb stores in-frame clones only, minus some. This sample has approximately 470,000 clones; 60% to 80% occur once, and the top ten carry 12%. Sequenced input: PBMCs. The receptors stem from a middle-aged woman in good health. Some clones in this sample may be carry-over from other donors' samples.

The gene calls are TRBV19 and TRBJ1-1; 8 positions match TRBD1. With V trimmed by 1 base and J by 5 bases, 6 bases remained unmatched. The CDR3 totals 15 residues. In germline, CDR1 is LNHDA, CDR2 SQIVND (reference sequence). Here the CDR3 DNA reads TGTGCCAGTAGTATAGGAACAGGGGGGTATACTGAAGCTTTCTTT. Translation gives CASSIGTGGYTEAFF. Looking up the rest from reference TRBV19 and TRBJ1-1 gives the full variable domain: DGGITQSPKYLFRKEGQNVTLSCEQNLNHDAMYWYRQDPGQGLRLIYYSQIVNDFQKGDIAEGYSVSREKKESFPLTVTSAQKNPTAFYLCASSIGTGGYTEAFFGQGTRLTVV.

The CDR3, as DNA: TGCGCCAGCGTACAGGTCCCCGGGAACACTGAAGCTTTCTTT. As protein: CASVQVPGNTEAFF. The V call is TRBV5-1, the J call TRBJ1-1, with a weak D call TRBD1 (5 bases). The CDR3 spans 14 residues. V shed 7 bases and J shed 1 base, with 14 bases lying between them. Germline loops: CDR1 SGHRS, CDR2 YFSETQ.

V and J are TRBV19 and TRBJ2-4; 12 positions match TRBD1. The CDR3 contains 13 residues. The trim removed 6 bases at V and 7 bases at J, leaving 1 base unmatched. Germline loops: CDR1 LNHDA, CDR2 SQIVND (reference sequence). Here the CDR3 reads CASRGTGGNIQYF. CDR3 DNA sequence: TGTGCCAGTAGAGGGACAGGGGGCAACATTCAGTACTTC. Variable domain in full (rest from reference TRBV19 and TRBJ2-4): DGGITQSPKYLFRKEGQNVTLSCEQNLNHDAMYWYRQDPGQGLRLIYYSQIVNDFQKGDIAEGYSVSREKKESFPLTVTSAQKNPTAFYLCASRGTGGNIQYFGAGTRLSVL.

V usage is TRBV19 and J usage is TRBJ1-3, with D hard to call. There are 16 residues in the CDR3. V shed 5 bases and J shed 0 bases, with 14 bases lying between them. The germline CDR1 and CDR2 sequences are LNHDA and SQIVND (reference sequence). The CDR3 sequence: CASSESYVISGNTIYF. DNA for the CDR3: TGTGCCAGTAGTGAGTCCTACGTGATCTCTGGAAACACCATATATTTT.

This chain links TRBV7-6 with TRBJ2-7; TRBD2 matches at 15 bases. Germline loops: CDR1 SGHVS, CDR2 FNYEAQ. The CDR3 extends over 15 amino acids. V dropped 4 bases and J dropped 7; count of bases not matched to a gene: 5. The CDR3 loop reads CASSSGLAGGSEQYF. The CDR3 nucleotides are TGTGCCAGCAGCTCCGGACTAGCGGGAGGGTCTGAGCAGTACTTC.

CDR3 region: CASSLGAGRGLNTEAFF. The CDR3 bases are TGTGCCAGCAGTTTGGGGGCGGGCAGGGGACTGAACACTGAAGCTTTCTTT. The chain is built from TRBV27 and TRBJ1-1, with D perhaps matching TRBD1 (6 bases). This CDR3 is 17 amino acids long. Trimming pared 3 bases from V and 0 bases from J, leaving 17 bases between. Germline V gives CDR1 MNHEY, CDR2 SMNVEV (reference sequence).

This chain joins TRBV6-1 and TRBJ2-7; no clear D gene. Germline-derived CDR1 and CDR2 are MNHNS and SASEGT. The CDR3 consists of 12 residues. V lost 10 bases and J 1 base, leaving 11 bases between the germline ends. The CDR3 loop is CATPEPSYEQYF. The CDR3 DNA is TGTGCCACCCCGGAACCTTCCTACGAGCAGTACTTC.

V is TRBV6-1 and J is TRBJ2-3; D is unclear. Germline CDR1 reads MNHNS; CDR2 reads SASEGT. The CDR3 extends over 14 amino acids. The V gene lost 7 bases and the J gene lost 0 bases, with 11 bases spanning the gap. In nucleotides, the CDR3 is TGTGCCAGCAACCTCGACGCCAGCACAGATACGCAGTATTTT. Protein: CASNLDASTDTQYF.

This clone was found a few times. The chain has TRBV28 and TRBJ2-3, with D possibly called TRBD1 or TRBD2 (5 bases each). Germline CDR1 is MDHEN and CDR2 is SYDVKM. The CDR3 consists of 19 residues. Trimming cost V 6 bases and J 2 bases, with 27 bases left between them. This CDR3 is CASRRHRDLSFLVTDTQYF. The CDR3 DNA sequence: TGTGCCAGCAGGCGACACCGGGACCTCTCATTCCTGGTCACAGATACGCAGTATTTT.

There are a few counts of this clone. The chain links TRBV30 to TRBJ2-2, with D possibly TRBD1 on 5 matching bases. Trimming took off 0 bases at V and 7 bases at J, with 9 bases between the two ends. CDR3 size: 13 residues. Germline V CDR1 and CDR2: GTSNPN, SVGIG (reference sequence). CDR3 nucleotide sequence: TGTGCCTGGAGTGTACTTAGGGGCGGGGAGCTGTTTTTT. This gives the protein CAWSVLRGGELFF.

The chain is built from TRBV29-1 and TRBJ2-5; 7 nucleotides match TRBD2. Germline CDR1 SQVTM, CDR2 ANQGSEA. J gave up 9 bases and V 6 bases, and 13 bases lay outside the gene matches. The CDR3 loop spans 13 amino acids. The CDR3: CSVDLVGRAAQYF. CDR3 sequence (DNA): TGCAGCGTGGACTTAGTGGGGAGGGCCGCCCAGTACTTC.

The V call is TRBV19, the J call TRBJ2-7; D is unclear. The CDR3 has 14 amino acids. V was pared by 5 bases and J by 1 base, with 12 bases between. Per germline, CDR1 LNHDA and CDR2 SQIVND (reference sequence). The CDR3 nucleotides read TGTGCCAGTAGTGTGCGGCAGCCATCCTACGAGCAGTACTTC. This encodes CASSVRQPSYEQYF.

This clone was counted only a few times. J is TRBJ2-5 and V is TRBV11-3; 9 bases are shared with TRBD2. This CDR3 region has 16 residues. Trimming at V came to 1 base and at J to 4 bases, leaving 7 bases not matched to a gene. Germline V CDR1 and CDR2: SGHNT, YENEEA. CDR3 nucleotide sequence: TGTGCCAGCAGCTTAGGAGCGGGAGGCACTGTAGAGACCCAGTACTTC. It specifies CASSLGAGGTVETQYF.

The chain employs TRBV5-4 and TRBJ2-1; D possibly corresponds to TRBD2 (6 bases). CDR1 is SGHNT, CDR2 YYREEE, per germline (reference sequence). There are 15 residues in the CDR3. Between the trimmed V and J ends, which lost 2 bases and 4 bases, there was a span of 13 bases. CDR3 nucleotides: TGTGCCAGCAGCTTTGGGGGGAGTAGTTACAATGAGCAGTTCTTC. Translated, it gives CASSFGGSSYNEQFF.